The rows below give T cell receptor beta chains drawn from one sample of a study of T cell repertoires in cytomegalovirus infection. The antigens of these receptors remain unknown. TCRdb passed the reads through MiXCR, listing each CDR3 protein once. The top ten hold about two fifths of the sample, which has approximately 470,000 distinct CDR3 sequences, roughly 43% seen once. The sequences come from cultured PBMCs, collected from culture after CMV antigen stimulation. Receptor source: a human donor in good health (CMV status not recorded). Some clones in this sample may be carry-over from other donors' samples. Each CDR3 is given with its conserved first and last residue. A D gene is named only where the DNA matches it firmly. A row's size may be missing; if present it is once, few, many or a size class.

j_call,v_call,d_call,clone_size,cdr3_aa,cdr3_nt
TRBJ2-3,TRBV6-2/TRBV6-3,TRBD1,.,CASEGQGTDTQYF,TGTGCCAGCGAAGGACAGGGCACGGATACGCAGTATTTT
TRBJ2-1,TRBV7-9,.,.,CASSMGRAYSRNEQFF,TGTGCCAGCAGCATGGGACGGGCCTACTCTAGAAATGAGCAGTTCTTC
TRBJ1-2,TRBV7-6,TRBD1,.,CASSLSAEGQGGGYTF,TGTGCCAGCAGCTTATCGGCGGAGGGACAGGGGGGCGGCTACACCTTC
TRBJ2-7,TRBV7-9,.,.,CASSPAARVYEQYF,TGTGCCAGCAGCCCCGCCGCGAGGGTTTACGAGCAGTACTTC
TRBJ2-3,TRBV25-1,TRBD1,once,CASSARGRTDTQYF,TGTGCCAGCAGTGCCAGGGGGCGGACAGATACGCAGTATTTT
TRBJ2-7,TRBV19,.,few,CASSTWSGEQYF,TGTGCCAGTAGTACGTGGAGTGGCGAGCAGTACTTC
TRBJ2-7,TRBV6-1,.,.,CATSKVDEQYF,TGTGCCACCTCGAAGGTCGACGAGCAGTACTTC
TRBJ2-3,TRBV4-2,TRBD2,.,CASSQLAGRTDTQYF,TGTGCCAGCAGCCAACTAGCGGGACGCACAGATACGCAGTATTTT
TRBJ2-7,TRBV6-2/TRBV6-3,TRBD2,.,CASSPGGAGKYEQYF,TGTGCCAGCAGTCCCGGAGGAGCGGGGAAATACGAGCAGTACTTC
TRBJ1-1,TRBV7-2,.,.,CASRAVEGGTEAFF,TGTGCCAGCAGGGCGGTTGAGGGCGGCACTGAAGCTTTCTTT
TRBJ1-2,TRBV6-5,.,once,CASSEWANYGYTF,TGTGCCAGCAGTGAGTGGGCTAACTATGGCTACACCTTC
TRBJ2-3,TRBV7-2,TRBD1,few,CASSLAGDRGNRVQYF,TGTGCCAGCAGCTTAGCTGGGGACAGGGGAAACAGAGTGCAGTATTTT
TRBJ2-7,TRBV11-2,.,.,CASRESSRYEQYF,TGTGCCAGCAGAGAGTCGAGTCGCTACGAGCAGTACTTC
TRBJ2-1,TRBV5-5,TRBD2,.,CASSLLAGGQEFF,TGTGCCAGCAGCTTGCTCGCGGGGGGGCAGGAGTTCTTC
TRBJ1-4,TRBV10-3,TRBD1,few,CATSDRGVEKLFF,TGTGCCACCTCCGACAGGGGAGTGGAAAAACTGTTTTTT
TRBJ1-4,TRBV29-1,TRBD1,.,CSVSPGGFSEKLFF,TGCAGCGTTTCTCCAGGGGGGTTCTCTGAAAAACTGTTTTTT
TRBJ2-7,TRBV6-1,.,.,CASTRTSSYEQYF,TGTGCCAGCACCAGAACTAGCAGCTACGAGCAGTACTTC
TRBJ2-3,TRBV28,TRBD2,.,CASMTSLTDTQYF,TGTGCCAGTATGACTAGCTTGACAGATACGCAGTATTTT
TRBJ2-3,TRBV11-3,.,.,CASSLGISARDTQYF,TGTGCCAGCAGCTTAGGAATTAGCGCGAGGGATACGCAGTATTTT
TRBJ1-6,TRBV6-8,.,.,CASSYDANSPLHF,TGTGCCAGCAGTTACGACGCGAATTCACCCCTCCACTTT
TRBJ1-2,TRBV28,.,few,CASSFPGHYGYTF,TGTGCCAGCAGTTTCCCGGGGCACTATGGCTACACCTTC
TRBJ2-3,TRBV7-2,.,many,CASSLDEFGGAGDTQYF,TGTGCCAGCAGCTTAGACGAGTTTGGGGGGGCGGGGGATACGCAGTATTTT
TRBJ2-7,TRBV10-3,.,few,CAISPGRASYEQYF,TGTGCCATCAGTCCGGGACGGGCATCCTACGAGCAGTACTTC
TRBJ2-1,TRBV7-2,.,many,CASSLLAGSHGEQFF,TGTGCCAGCAGCTTACTCGCGGGAAGTCACGGTGAGCAGTTCTTC
TRBJ1-4,TRBV7-8,.,few,CASSLGAEKLFF,TGTGCCAGCAGCTTAGGGGCCGAAAAACTGTTTTTT
TRBJ2-1,TRBV7-2,.,.,CASSPGGDTYNEQFF,TGTGCCAGCAGCCCTGGCGGGGACACCTACAATGAGCAGTTCTTC
TRBJ2-2,TRBV12-3/TRBV12-4,TRBD1,.,CASSLGQGLGELFF,TGTGCCAGCAGTTTAGGACAGGGGCTCGGGGAGCTGTTTTTT
TRBJ2-1,TRBV7-2,.,many,CASSPTYNEQFF,TGTGCCAGCAGCCCGACCTACAATGAGCAGTTCTTC
TRBJ2-7,TRBV20-1,.,.,CSASPGRGRPYEQYF,TGCAGTGCTAGTCCGGGACGGGGTCGGCCCTACGAGCAGTACTTC
TRBJ2-5,TRBV19,.,.,CASSQVHSKKTQYF,TGTGCCAGTAGTCAAGTACATTCCAAGAAGACCCAGTACTTC
TRBJ2-4,TRBV5-4,TRBD2,few,CASSSASGAKNIQYF,TGTGCCAGCAGCTCCGCTAGCGGGGCCAAAAACATTCAGTACTTC
TRBJ1-2,TRBV6-8,.,.,CASTHRAQAWNYGYTF,TGTGCCAGCACCCACAGGGCACAGGCCTGGAACTATGGCTACACCTTC
TRBJ2-5,TRBV7-2,.,.,CASHRGAQETQYF,TGTGCCAGCCATCGCGGGGCTCAAGAGACCCAGTACTTC
TRBJ2-3,TRBV12-3/TRBV12-4,.,.,CASSPDSARDTQYF,TGTGCCAGCAGTCCCGACTCCGCGAGAGATACGCAGTATTTT
TRBJ2-7,TRBV12-3/TRBV12-4,.,few,CASSLLLYEQYF,TGTGCCAGCAGTTTACTCCTCTACGAGCAGTACTTC
TRBJ1-1,TRBV7-6,.,.,CASSPLRTNTEAFF,TGTGCCAGCAGCCCCCTCAGAACGAACACTGAAGCTTTCTTT
TRBJ2-5,TRBV18,TRBD1,few,CASSPGTGGVKETQYF,TGTGCCAGCTCACCGGGGACAGGGGGCGTAAAAGAGACCCAGTACTTC
TRBJ2-3,TRBV4-2,TRBD1,.,CASSRTGRTDTQYF,TGTGCCAGCAGTCGGACAGGTCGCACAGATACGCAGTATTTT
TRBJ1-6,TRBV7-9,TRBD1,.,CASSLGDRNSPLHF,TGTGCCAGCAGCCTTGGGGACAGAAATTCACCCCTCCACTTT
TRBJ1-1,TRBV28,TRBD1,few,CASSTTRPLTLGTVNTEAFF,TGTGCCAGCAGTACGACCCGCCCTCTGACACTGGGGACAGTGAACACTGAAGCTTTCTTT
TRBJ2-7,TRBV7-8,TRBD2,.,CSSSLASGREVEQYF,TGTTCCAGCAGCTTAGCTAGCGGGAGGGAGGTCGAGCAGTACTTC
TRBJ1-1,TRBV10-3,TRBD1,few,CAIQGGERTEAFF,TGTGCCATCCAAGGGGGCGAGAGGACTGAAGCTTTCTTT